The T cell receptor beta chain described here comes from a study of cytomegalovirus exposure and HLA in healthy donors. With respect to this clone: Its specificity is unknown.

Primers for the PCR totalled 60 Vbeta and 13 Jbeta. The repertoire was sequenced with immunoSEQ multiplex PCR; TCRdb's copy has only in-frame clones and lacks some. The sample yields about 300,000 clones, 86% seen once. Study findings and constraints: It was approximately 160 TCR beta chains that were listed as cytomegalovirus-associated.

V was pared by 5 bases and J by 9 bases, with 16 bases between. CDR3 length equals 13 residues. CDR1 is MDHEN, CDR2 SYDVKM, per germline. Sequences were obtained from PBMCs. The V and J genes are TRBV28 and TRBJ2-5, with D perhaps matching TRBD1 (6 bases). The TCR was taken from a man in his forties in good health and CMV-seropositive. CDR3 bases: TGTGCCAGCAGTCCCGACAGGCCAGGGGCCCAGTACTTC. Its protein is CASSPDRPGAQYF.